The text below deals with one T cell receptor beta chain. Only in-frame clones appear in the TCRdb table, and some are missing; sequencing was by immunoSEQ multiplex PCR. Among about 6,700 clones, approximately 79% were seen once, and the ten largest hold 2.5% to 3.5%. These data belong to a study of neoadjuvant anti-PD-1 for oral cavity cancer. The CDR3 has 13 residues. V was shortened by 0 bases and J by 6 bases, with 9 bases between the two germline ends. Germline V lookup: CDR1 SGHRS, CDR2 YFSETQ. The input for sequencing was PBMCs, taken before nivolumab (anti-PD-1) treatment. J is TRBJ1-2 and V is TRBV5-1, with no clear D. The receptor was isolated from a person aged 35 to 85 with oral cavity squamous cell carcinoma. The CDR3 coding sequence is TGCGCCAGCAGCTTGGCAACGGGAGATGGCTACACCTTC. This codes for CASSLATGDGYTF.